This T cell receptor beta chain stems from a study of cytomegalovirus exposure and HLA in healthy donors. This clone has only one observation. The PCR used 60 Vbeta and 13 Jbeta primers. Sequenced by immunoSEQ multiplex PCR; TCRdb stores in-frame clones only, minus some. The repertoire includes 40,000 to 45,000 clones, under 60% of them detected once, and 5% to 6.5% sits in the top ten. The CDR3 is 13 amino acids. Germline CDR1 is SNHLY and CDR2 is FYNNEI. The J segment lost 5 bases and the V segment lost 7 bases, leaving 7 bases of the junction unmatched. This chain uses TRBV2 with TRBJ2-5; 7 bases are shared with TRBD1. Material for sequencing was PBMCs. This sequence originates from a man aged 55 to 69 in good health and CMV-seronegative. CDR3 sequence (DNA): TGTGCCAGCACCCTGACAGGGATCGAGACCCAGTACTTC. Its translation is CASTLTGIETQYF.